This TCR beta chain was sequenced during a study of regulatory T cells. General study findings and limits: Hydrophobic residues at CDR3 positions 6 and 7 were enriched in conventional CD4+ T cells of CD3G-deficient patients. Skewed V and J usage and few unique V-J pairs marked patient repertoires, most in Tregs.

Turning to this clone: Its antigen remains unknown.

The CDR3 loop spans 15 amino acids. Germline CDR1 and CDR2: MNHEY and SMNVEV (reference sequence). V shed 11 bases, J shed 6 bases, and the junction held 16 bases outside the gene matches. The PCR used 52 TRBV and 13 TRBJ primers. The repertoire was sequenced with immunoSEQ multiplex PCR; TCRdb's copy has only in-frame clones and lacks some. The sample shows tens of thousands of clones, roughly 92% of them seen only once. Sorting split CD4+ cells into CD25-high CD127-low Tregs and CD25-low CD127-high conventional T cells. The chain joins TRBV27 to TRBJ2-3; 8 nucleotides line up with TRBD2. The sequence came from a person aged 18 to 35 with CD3G deficiency. The sample was conventional CD4+ T cells sorted from blood. CDR3 protein: CAAPRGGEGGDTQYF. The CDR3 bases are TGTGCCGCCCCCCGGGGGGGGGAAGGTGGGGATACGCAGTATTTT.